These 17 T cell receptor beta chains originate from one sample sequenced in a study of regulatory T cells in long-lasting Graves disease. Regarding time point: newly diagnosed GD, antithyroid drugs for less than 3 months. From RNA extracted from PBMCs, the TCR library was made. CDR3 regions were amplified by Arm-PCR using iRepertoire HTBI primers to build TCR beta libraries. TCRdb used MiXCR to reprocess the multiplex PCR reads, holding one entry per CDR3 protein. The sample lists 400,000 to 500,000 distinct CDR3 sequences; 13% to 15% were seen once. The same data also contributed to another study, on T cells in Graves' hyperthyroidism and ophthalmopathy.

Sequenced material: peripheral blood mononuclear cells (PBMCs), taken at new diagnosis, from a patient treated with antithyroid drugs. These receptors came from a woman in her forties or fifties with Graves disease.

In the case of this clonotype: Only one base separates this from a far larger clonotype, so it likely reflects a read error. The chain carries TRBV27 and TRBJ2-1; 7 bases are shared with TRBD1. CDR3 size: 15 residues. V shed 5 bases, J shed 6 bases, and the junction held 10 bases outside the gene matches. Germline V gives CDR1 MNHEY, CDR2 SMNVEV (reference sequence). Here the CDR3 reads CASSPGTDGPNEQFF. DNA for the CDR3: TGTGCCAGCAGTCCCGGGACAGACGGACCCAATGAGCAGTTCTTC.

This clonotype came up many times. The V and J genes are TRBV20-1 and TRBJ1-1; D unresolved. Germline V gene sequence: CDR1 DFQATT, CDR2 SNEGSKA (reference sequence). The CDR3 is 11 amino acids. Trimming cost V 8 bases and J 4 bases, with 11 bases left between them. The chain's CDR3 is CSSPDITEAFF. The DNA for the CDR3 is TGCAGTTCTCCTGACATCACTGAAGCTTTCTTT.

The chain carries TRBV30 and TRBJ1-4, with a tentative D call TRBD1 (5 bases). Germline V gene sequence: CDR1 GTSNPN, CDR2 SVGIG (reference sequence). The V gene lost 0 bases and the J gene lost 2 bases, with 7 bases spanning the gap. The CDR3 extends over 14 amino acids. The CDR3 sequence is CAWSVGVTNEKLFF. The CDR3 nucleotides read TGTGCCTGGAGTGTGGGGGTCACTAATGAAAAACTGTTTTTT.

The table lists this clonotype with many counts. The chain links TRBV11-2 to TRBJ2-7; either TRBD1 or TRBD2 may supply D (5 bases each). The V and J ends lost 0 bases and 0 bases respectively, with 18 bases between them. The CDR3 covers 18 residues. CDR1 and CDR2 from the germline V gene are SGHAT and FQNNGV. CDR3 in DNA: TGTGCCAGCAGCTTAGATGGGGGAGCGGATTACCACTCCTACGAGCAGTACTTC. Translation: CASSLDGGADYHSYEQYF.

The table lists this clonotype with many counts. DNA for the CDR3: TGTGCCAGCAGCGGACGTGGCCATGGCTACACCTTC. It specifies CASSGRGHGYTF. The chain joins TRBV3-1 to TRBJ1-2; D remains ambiguous. The CDR3 is 12 residues long. Between the trimmed V and J ends, which lost 5 bases and 6 bases, there was a span of 10 bases. The germline V gene encodes CDR1 LGHDT and CDR2 YNNKEL (reference sequence).

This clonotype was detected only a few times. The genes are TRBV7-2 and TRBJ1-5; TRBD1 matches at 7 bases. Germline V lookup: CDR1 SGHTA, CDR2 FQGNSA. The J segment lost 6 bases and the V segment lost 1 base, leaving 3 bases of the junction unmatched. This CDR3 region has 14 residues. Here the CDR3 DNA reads TGTGCCAGCAGCTTAGGAACAGGGGTTCAGCCCCAGCATTTT. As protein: CASSLGTGVQPQHF.

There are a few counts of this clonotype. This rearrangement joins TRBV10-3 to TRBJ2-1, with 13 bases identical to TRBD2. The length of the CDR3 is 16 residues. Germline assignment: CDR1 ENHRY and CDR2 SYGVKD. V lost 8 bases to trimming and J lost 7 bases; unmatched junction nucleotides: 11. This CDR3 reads CAISGSRTSGRNEQFF. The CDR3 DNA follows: TGTGCCATCTCGGGGTCGAGGACTAGCGGGAGAAATGAGCAGTTCTTC.

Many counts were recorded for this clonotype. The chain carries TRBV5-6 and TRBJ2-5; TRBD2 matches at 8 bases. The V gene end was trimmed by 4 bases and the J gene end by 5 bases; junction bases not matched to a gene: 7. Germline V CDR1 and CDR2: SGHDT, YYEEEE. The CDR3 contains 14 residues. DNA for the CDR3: TGTGCCAGCAGCCCGCGGGAGGAAGGGGAGACCCAGTACTTC. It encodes CASSPREEGETQYF.

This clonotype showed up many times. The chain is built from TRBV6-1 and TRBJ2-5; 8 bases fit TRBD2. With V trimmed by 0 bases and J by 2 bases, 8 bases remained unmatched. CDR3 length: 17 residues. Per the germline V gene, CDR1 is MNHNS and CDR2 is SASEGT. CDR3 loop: CASSEALRTSLQETQYF. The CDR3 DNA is TGTGCCAGCAGTGAAGCGTTGCGGACTAGCTTACAAGAGACCCAGTACTTC.

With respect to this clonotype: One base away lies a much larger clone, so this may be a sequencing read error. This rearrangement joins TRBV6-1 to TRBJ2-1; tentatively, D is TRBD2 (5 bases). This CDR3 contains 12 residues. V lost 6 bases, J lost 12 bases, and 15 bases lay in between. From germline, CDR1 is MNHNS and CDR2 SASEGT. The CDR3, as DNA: TGTGCCAGCAGACATCGGAGGAGCCGGCAGTTCTTC. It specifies CASRHRRSRQFF.

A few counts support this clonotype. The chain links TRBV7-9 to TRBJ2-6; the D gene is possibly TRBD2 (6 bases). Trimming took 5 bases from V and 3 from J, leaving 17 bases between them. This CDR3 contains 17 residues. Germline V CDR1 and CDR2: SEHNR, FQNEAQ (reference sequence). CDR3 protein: CASSPEGGTGGANVLTF. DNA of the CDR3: TGTGCCAGCAGCCCCGAAGGCGGGACTGGTGGGGCCAACGTCCTGACTTTC.

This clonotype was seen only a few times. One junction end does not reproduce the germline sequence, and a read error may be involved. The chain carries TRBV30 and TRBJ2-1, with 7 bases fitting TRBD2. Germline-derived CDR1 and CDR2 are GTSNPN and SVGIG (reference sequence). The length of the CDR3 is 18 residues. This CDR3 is CAWSTRGVLTRRRNEQCF. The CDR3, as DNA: TGTGCCTGGAGTACCCGGGGGGTCCTGACTCGAAGGAGGAATGAGCAGTGCTTC.

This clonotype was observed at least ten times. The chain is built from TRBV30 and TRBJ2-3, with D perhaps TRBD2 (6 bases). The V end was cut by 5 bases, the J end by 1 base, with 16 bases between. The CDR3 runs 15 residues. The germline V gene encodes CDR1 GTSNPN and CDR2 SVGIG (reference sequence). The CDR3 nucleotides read TGTGCCTGGGACCATGGGGGGATCGGCACAGATACGCAGTATTTT. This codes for CAWDHGGIGTDTQYF. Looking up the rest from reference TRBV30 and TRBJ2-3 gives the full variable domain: SQTIHQWPATLVQPVGSPLSLECTVEGTSNPNLYWYRQAAGRGLQLLFYSVGIGQISSEVPQNLSASRPQDRQFILSSKKLLLSDSGFYLCAWDHGGIGTDTQYFGPGTRLTVL.

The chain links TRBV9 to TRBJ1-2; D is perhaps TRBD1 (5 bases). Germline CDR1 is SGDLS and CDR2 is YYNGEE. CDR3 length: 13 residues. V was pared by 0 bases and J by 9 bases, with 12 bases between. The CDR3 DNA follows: TGTGCCAGCAGCGTAGCGGGGACTTATCGCTACACCTTC. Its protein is CASSVAGTYRYTF.

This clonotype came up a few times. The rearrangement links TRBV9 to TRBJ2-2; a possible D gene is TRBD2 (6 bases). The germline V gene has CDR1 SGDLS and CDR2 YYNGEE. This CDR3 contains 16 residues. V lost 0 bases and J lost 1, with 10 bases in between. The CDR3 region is CASSVEASVNTGELFF. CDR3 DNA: TGTGCCAGCAGCGTAGAGGCTAGCGTGAACACCGGGGAGCTGTTTTTT.

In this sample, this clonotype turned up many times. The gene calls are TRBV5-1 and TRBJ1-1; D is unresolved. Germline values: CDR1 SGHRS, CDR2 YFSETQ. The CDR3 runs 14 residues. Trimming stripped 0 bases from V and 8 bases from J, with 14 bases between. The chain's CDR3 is CASSLAPAMIEAFF. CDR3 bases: TGCGCCAGCAGCTTGGCCCCGGCAATGATCGAAGCTTTCTTT.

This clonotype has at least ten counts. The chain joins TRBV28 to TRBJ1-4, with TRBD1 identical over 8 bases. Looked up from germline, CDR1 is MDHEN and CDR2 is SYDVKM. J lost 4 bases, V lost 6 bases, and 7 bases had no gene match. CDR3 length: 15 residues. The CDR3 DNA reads TGTGCCAGCAGCCAACGGACAGGGTATAATGAAAAACTGTTTTTT. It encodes CASSQRTGYNEKLFF.